A single sample is the source of the 3 T cell receptor beta chains below, sequenced in a study of shared clonotypes between healthy human individuals (dated by TCRdb to about 2020). Libraries were made using the immunoSEQ multiplex PCR assay. Drawn from immuneACCESS, this table holds only the in-frame rearrangements with V and J called that TCRdb kept. Clones are partly lost; checked studies trace under half to an unresolved V gene and leave the rest unexplained. The sample table holds over a million clones, of which roughly 80% were seen once. The top ten constitute 1.2% to 1.5% of the sample. The sequencing sample was made of memory CD4+ T cells sorted from blood. The meaning of the sample's cell subset or site label: CD45RA-negative fraction. The source of these receptors is a man aged 18-30 years in good health.

CDR3 DNA: TGTGCCAGCAGCGCTACCCCCACCGACAGGGGAGAGACCCAGTACTTC. Protein product: CASSATPTDRGETQYF. The V gene is TRBV9, the J gene TRBJ2-5; 8 bases agree with TRBD1. The CDR3 is 16 amino acids. CDR1 is SGDLS and CDR2 is YYNGEE in the germline V gene. V gave up 3 bases and J gave up 4 bases; unmatched junction bases: 11.

The chain joins TRBV5-1 to TRBJ2-1, with 10 positions matching TRBD2. V was clipped by 2 bases and J by 6 bases; unmatched bases: 5. From germline, CDR1 is SGHRS and CDR2 YFSETQ. This CDR3 has 15 residues. CDR3: CASSFSGRKVNEQFF. The CDR3 DNA is TGCGCCAGCAGCTTTAGCGGGAGGAAGGTCAATGAGCAGTTCTTC.

The CDR3: CASSVVSAGGSEAFF. DNA of the CDR3: TGTGCCAGCAGCGTAGTGTCGGCAGGGGGGTCTGAAGCTTTCTTT. This chain uses TRBV9 with TRBJ1-1; TRBD1 agrees at 7 bases. The CDR3 length is 15 residues. The germline V gene has CDR1 SGDLS and CDR2 YYNGEE. J was trimmed by 6 bases and V by 0 bases; bases with no gene match: 8.